The source of this T cell receptor (beta chain) is a study of blood T cell repertoires in COVID-19. As for the study in general: Acute and convalescent COVID-19 specimens originated in the United States, Italy and Spain. Sources were T cells, B-cell-depleted T cells, or PBMCs; the material itself was cDNA or gDNA.

In the source study's methods: Researchers report that nucleated cell counts were estimated from reference gene primer amplification. Clones were read by immunoSEQ multiplex PCR, and TCRdb kept only the in-frame ones, dropping some. D and trimming were read from the DNA, whereas the V and J calls and clone size are those reported in that table. The sample yields 200,000 to 250,000 clones, 70% to 85% seen once. This CDR3 has 15 amino acids. V lost 3 bases, J lost 7 bases, and 6 bases stayed unmatched. Germline CDR1 SEHNR, CDR2 FQNEAQ (reference sequence). The receptor was isolated from a man aged 45 to 65 with active or convalescent COVID-19. Sequencing used peripheral blood. V gene TRBV7-9 combines with J gene TRBJ1-1; 12 nucleotides align to TRBD1. CDR3 loop: CASSLGTGGAGEAFF. The CDR3 DNA sequence: TGTGCCAGCAGCTTGGGGACAGGGGGCGCGGGTGAAGCTTTCTTT.